These 29 T cell receptor beta chains share one sample of origin, sequenced in a study of identical twins. TCRdb processed the 5' RACE reads anew with MiXCR; each CDR3 protein has one entry. The sample carries some 300,000 distinct CDR3 sequences, about 12% recorded once. These data are also associated with another study on yellow fever vaccine responses in identical twins.

The sample comprised CD8+ T cells sorted from blood. The receptors were sampled from a woman younger than 30 in good health.

In its sample, this clonotype is medium-sized (0.01 to 0.1%). The chain has TRBV28 and TRBJ2-1; no firm D call. Trimming cost V 2 bases and J 10 bases, with 12 bases left between them. CDR1 and CDR2 from the germline V gene are MDHEN and SYDVKM. This CDR3 region has 13 residues. The CDR3 loop reads CASSLKALMEQFF. DNA of the CDR3: TGTGCCAGCAGTTTAAAAGCGTTAATGGAGCAGTTCTTC.

About this clonotype itself: A much bigger clone sits one base away, suggesting this may be a read error. The chain carries TRBV7-8 and TRBJ2-3; either TRBD1 or TRBD2 may supply D (5 bases each). The germline gives CDR1 SGHVS, CDR2 FQNEAQ. The CDR3 consists of 15 residues. CDR3 bases: TGTGCCATCAGCTTAGAGGGGTTTGGCACAGATACGCAGTATTTT. It translates to CAISLEGFGTDTQYF. Full variable domain (missing parts from reference TRBV7-8 and TRBJ2-3): GAGVSQSPRYKVAKRGQDVALRCDPISGHVSLFWYQQALGQGPEFLTYFQNEAQLDKSGLPSDRFFAERPEGSVSTLKIQRTQQEDSAVYLCAISLEGFGTDTQYFGPGTRLTVL.

In its sample, this clonotype was seen many times. The chain joins TRBV7-9 to TRBJ2-5; weak D call: TRBD2 (5 bases). The CDR3 has 14 residues. V lost 5 bases, J lost 4 bases, and 14 bases lay in between. Germline V gene lookup returns CDR1 SEHNR and CDR2 FQNEAQ (reference sequence). In nucleotides, the CDR3 is TGTGCCAGCAGCCCACCGGGGTTTGGAGAGACCCAGTACTTC. Its protein is CASSPPGFGETQYF.

J is TRBJ1-1 and V is TRBV5-1, with D possibly being TRBD1 (6 bases). The ends were cut back, 6 bases at V and 3 bases at J, with 12 bases in the middle. This CDR3 contains 13 residues. Germline V gene lookup returns CDR1 SGHRS and CDR2 YFSETQ. The CDR3 sequence: CASMIEGDTEAFF. The CDR3 region has the DNA TGCGCCAGCATGATCGAGGGGGACACTGAAGCTTTCTTT.

The chain couples TRBV6-5 to TRBJ2-7, with 8 bases fitting TRBD2. The J segment lost 0 bases and the V segment lost 0 bases, leaving 10 bases of the junction unmatched. Germline V CDR1 and CDR2: MNHEY, SVGAGI. This CDR3 is 18 amino acids long. CDR3 nucleotides: TGTGCCAGCAGTTACTCGACCCCCTTAACTAGCGGCTCCTACGAGCAGTACGTC. Encoded protein: CASSYSTPLTSGSYEQYV.

This clonotype turned up a few times. This chain joins TRBV12-3 or TRBV12-4 and TRBJ2-5; 8 bases are a match to TRBD2. The CDR3 spans 16 residues. V was pared by 3 bases and J by 5 bases, with 11 bases of the junction left unmatched. Here the CDR3 reads CASSFLLVAGNETQYF. DNA of the CDR3: TGTGCCAGCAGTTTTCTGTTAGTAGCGGGAAACGAGACCCAGTACTTC.

The chain uses TRBV5-1 and TRBJ2-7; 11 nucleotides line up with TRBD1. Trimming at V came to 4 bases and at J to 2 bases, leaving 2 bases not matched to a gene. The CDR3 is made up of 14 amino acids. Germline values: CDR1 SGHRS, CDR2 YFSETQ. The CDR3 nucleotides are TGCGCCAGCAGCCCGGACAGGGGGCCCTACGAGCAGTACTTC. This codes for CASSPDRGPYEQYF. Supplemented by reference TRBV5-1 and TRBJ2-7, the full variable domain reads KAGVTQTPRYLIKTRGQQVTLSCSPISGHRSVSWYQQTPGQGLQFLFEYFSETQRNKGNFPGRFSGRQFSNSRSEMNVSTLELGDSALYLCASSPDRGPYEQYFGPGTRLTVT.

This clonotype was seen ten or more times. This chain joins TRBV29-1 and TRBJ1-2, with no clear D. Germline CDR1 SQVTM, CDR2 ANQGSEA. Trimming pared 3 bases from V and 6 bases from J, leaving 17 bases between. There are 14 residues in the CDR3. Written as DNA, the CDR3 is TGCAGCGTTGATCGTTTCCGAGACATCGATGGCTACACCTTC. This encodes CSVDRFRDIDGYTF.

This clonotype was counted only a few times. The chain has TRBV5-1 and TRBJ2-1; no clear D gene. Germline CDR1 SGHRS, CDR2 YFSETQ. The CDR3 length is 15 residues. V lost 4 bases and J lost 3, with 14 bases in between. For the CDR3, the DNA is TGCGCCAGCAGCGAGACTTCTTATAGCTACAATGAGCAGTTCTTC. It translates to CASSETSYSYNEQFF. The entire variable domain, with the rest obtained from reference TRBV5-1 and TRBJ2-1, is as follows: KAGVTQTPRYLIKTRGQQVTLSCSPISGHRSVSWYQQTPGQGLQFLFEYFSETQRNKGNFPGRFSGRQFSNSRSEMNVSTLELGDSALYLCASSETSYSYNEQFFGPGTRLTVL.

The genes are TRBV7-9 and TRBJ1-1; 9 positions match TRBD1. The CDR3 runs to 15 residues. V dropped 5 bases and J dropped 1; count of bases not matched to a gene: 5. Looked up from germline, CDR1 is SEHNR and CDR2 is FQNEAQ (reference sequence). CDR3 loop: CASSPRDRENTEAFF. The CDR3 region has the DNA TGTGCCAGCAGCCCCCGGGACAGGGAGAACACTGAAGCTTTCTTT. The full variable domain, its missing parts supplied by reference TRBV7-9 and TRBJ1-1, is DTGVSQNPRHKITKRGQNVTFRCDPISEHNRLYWYRQTLGQGPEFLTYFQNEAQLEKSRLLSDRFSAERPKGSFSTLEIQRTEQGDSAMYLCASSPRDRENTEAFFGQGTRLTVV.

There are many counts of this clonotype. The rearrangement joins TRBV7-3 to TRBJ2-3, with 8 nucleotides matching TRBD1. The CDR3 loop spans 15 amino acids. Trimming removed 0 bases from V and 4 bases from J; junction bases left unmatched: 3. Germline lookup yields CDR1 SGHTA and CDR2 FQGTGA. Written as DNA, the CDR3 is TGTGCCAGCAGCTTAACAACAGGGGGAGCAGATACGCAGTATTTT. It specifies CASSLTTGGADTQYF.

This clonotype was observed many times. The rearrangement links TRBV5-1 to TRBJ2-1; 11 bases match TRBD1. This CDR3 comprises 15 residues. The germline gives CDR1 SGHRS, CDR2 YFSETQ. V lost 3 bases and J lost 6; bases outside the gene matches: 5. Here the CDR3 DNA reads TGCGCCAGCAGCTACTCCGGGACAGGGGGCAATGAGCAGTTCTTC. Amino acid sequence: CASSYSGTGGNEQFF.

The gene calls are TRBV4-2 and TRBJ2-1; 9 bases are a match to TRBD2. V lost 4 bases and J lost 5; bases outside the gene matches: 3. The CDR3 is 14 amino acids. Germline V gives CDR1 LGHNA, CDR2 YNFKEQ. As DNA, the CDR3 is TGTGCCAGCAGCCGGCGGGAGGGGAACAATGAGCAGTTCTTC. This translates into CASSRREGNNEQFF.

CDR3 bases: TGTGCCAGCAGCCAAGTTCTAGGGGACCCTAGTCGTAATGAGCAGTTCTTC. It yields the protein CASSQVLGDPSRNEQFF. The rearrangement uses TRBV3-1 and TRBJ2-1; D possibly matches TRBD1 or TRBD2 (5 bases each). The CDR3 is 17 residues long. Germline V gives CDR1 LGHDT, CDR2 YNNKEL (reference sequence). The V and J ends lost 1 base and 7 bases respectively, with 20 bases between them.

V usage is TRBV7-9 and J usage is TRBJ2-7; possible D gene TRBD2, 5 bases. The length of the CDR3 is 12 residues. Trimming cost V 0 bases and J 6 bases, with 6 bases left between them. Germline V lookup: CDR1 SEHNR, CDR2 FQNEAQ (reference sequence). CDR3 region: CASSLAGSEQYV. The CDR3 DNA reads TGTGCCAGCAGCTTAGCGGGGAGCGAGCAGTACGTC.

The chain combines TRBV28 with TRBJ2-4; D remains ambiguous. The germline V gene has CDR1 MDHEN and CDR2 SYDVKM. Trimming took 2 bases from V and 9 from J, leaving 8 bases between them. The CDR3 has 12 amino acids. CDR3 sequence (DNA): TGTGCCAGCAGTTTAGGTCCGGCCATTCAGTACTTC. Translated, it gives CASSLGPAIQYF. Full variable domain (rest looked up from reference TRBV28 and TRBJ2-4): DVKVTQSSRYLVKRTGEKVFLECVQDMDHENMFWYRQDPGLGLRLIYFSYDVKMKEKGDIPEGYSVSREKKERFSLILESASTNQTSMYLCASSLGPAIQYFGAGTRLSVL.

This clonotype came up many times. The V call is TRBV10-2, the J call TRBJ2-7; D remains unclear. This CDR3 is built from 11 residues. The germline gives CDR1 WSHSY, CDR2 SAAADI. The germline V and J ends were trimmed by 6 bases and 4 bases, with 7 bases remaining between them. The CDR3 sequence is CASRGHYEQYV. The CDR3 nucleotides read TGCGCCAGCAGGGGCCATTACGAGCAGTACGTC.

This clonotype was seen a handful of times. At one end the junction does not follow the germline gene, possibly because of a read error. The genes are TRBV6-1 and TRBJ2-3; D gene uncertain. The CDR3 runs 14 residues. Germline V gene sequence: CDR1 MNHNS, CDR2 SASEGT. CDR3 DNA sequence: TGTGCCAGCAGGGAAGTTGAGGCCACAGATACGCAGTATTTT. It specifies CASREVEATDTQYF.

V usage is TRBV24-1 and J usage is TRBJ2-6, with D perhaps TRBD1 or TRBD2 (5 bases each). Germline V gives CDR1 KGHDR, CDR2 SFDVKD. Trimming took 4 bases from V and 0 from J, leaving 12 bases between them. The CDR3 consists of 17 residues. CDR3 loop: CATSDRDGTSGANVLTF. Here the CDR3 DNA reads TGTGCCACCAGTGACAGGGACGGCACCTCTGGGGCCAACGTCCTGACTTTC.

This clonotype was observed a few times. The V gene is TRBV27, the J gene TRBJ2-1, with a tentative D call TRBD2 (5 bases). CDR3 length equals 19 residues. Between the trimmed V and J ends, which lost 6 bases and 0 bases, there was a span of 24 bases. The V gene's germline CDR1 is MNHEY and CDR2 SMNVEV (reference sequence). The CDR3 DNA follows: TGTGCCAGCAGCCCACGGAGGTTTTTTCGTCTAAACTCCTACAATGAGCAGTTCTTC. Its translation: CASSPRRFFRLNSYNEQFF.

In its sample, this clonotype was seen a few times. This rearrangement joins TRBV7-9 to TRBJ1-2, with a weak D call TRBD1 (6 bases). The CDR3 is made up of 16 amino acids. Germline assignment: CDR1 SEHNR and CDR2 FQNEAQ (reference sequence). V gave up 1 base and J gave up 3 bases, with 15 bases separating them. CDR3 bases: TGTGCCAGCAGCTTAGGGCCCCTACAGGGAGACTATGGCTACACCTTC. Translated, it gives CASSLGPLQGDYGYTF.

V and J are TRBV20-1 and TRBJ2-1; 9 nucleotides line up with TRBD1. Germline CDR1 reads DFQATT; CDR2 reads SNEGSKA (reference sequence). This CDR3 has 15 amino acids. The J segment lost 2 bases and the V segment lost 6 bases, leaving 8 bases of the junction unmatched. The CDR3: CSALSGTGTYNEQFF. The CDR3 DNA sequence: TGCAGTGCCCTCTCCGGGACAGGGACCTACAATGAGCAGTTCTTC.

The chain employs TRBV9 and TRBJ2-7, with 7 nucleotides matching TRBD2. CDR3 length equals 15 residues. V gave up 0 bases and J gave up 5 bases; unmatched junction bases: 8. The germline V gene has CDR1 SGDLS and CDR2 YYNGEE. Here the CDR3 reads CASSVAGGSWHEQYF. CDR3 sequence (DNA): TGTGCCAGCAGCGTAGCTGGCGGGAGTTGGCACGAGCAGTACTTC.

This clonotype was detected only a few times. V usage is TRBV2 and J usage is TRBJ2-3, with D possibly being TRBD1 or TRBD2 (5 bases each). Germline lookup yields CDR1 SNHLY and CDR2 FYNNEI. CDR3 length: 12 amino acids. V lost 6 bases, J lost 6 bases, and 10 bases lay in between. The CDR3 loop reads CASRGTRDTQYF. The CDR3 bases are TGTGCCAGCAGGGGGACCCGTGATACGCAGTATTTT.

A note on this clonotype: The junction departs from germline at one end; a sequencing error may be responsible. J is TRBJ2-7 and V is TRBV28; weak D call: TRBD2 (6 bases). Germline V gene sequence: CDR1 MDHEN, CDR2 SYDVKM. The length of the CDR3 is 18 residues. Here the CDR3 reads CVSSFSPSAPRLPYEQYF. CDR3 in DNA: TGTGTCAGCAGTTTCTCTCCTAGCGCACCTCGATTGCCCTACGAGCAGTACTTC.

The V call is TRBV3-1, the J call TRBJ2-3; D not certain. The germline V gene encodes CDR1 LGHDT and CDR2 YNNKEL (reference sequence). The CDR3 consists of 18 residues. V was clipped by 4 bases and J by 1 base, with 21 bases between them. The CDR3, as DNA: TGTGCCAGCAGCCTACAAGCCAGTCGCGGAATCGGCACAGATACGCAGTATTTT. Amino acid sequence: CASSLQASRGIGTDTQYF.

This sequence joins TRBV27 and TRBJ2-7, with 11 positions matching TRBD2. Trimming took 5 bases from V and 2 from J; bases not matched to a gene: 8. The CDR3 totals 16 residues. CDR1 and CDR2 from the germline V gene are MNHEY and SMNVEV (reference sequence). This chain's CDR3 is CASSPNFSGRAYEQYF. The CDR3, as DNA: TGTGCCAGCAGTCCAAACTTTAGCGGGAGGGCCTACGAGCAGTACTTC.

This clonotype was seen a handful of times. V is TRBV4-1 and J is TRBJ2-7, with D possibly being TRBD1 or TRBD2 (5 bases each). Germline V gives CDR1 MGHRA, CDR2 YSYEKL. The CDR3 runs to 16 residues. V lost 1 base to trimming and J lost 2 bases, with 15 bases between them. The CDR3 is CASSQAPGTDAYEQYF. The CDR3 DNA sequence: TGCGCCAGCAGCCAAGCTCCCGGGACGGACGCCTACGAGCAGTACTTC.

The table lists this clonotype with a few counts. The chain has TRBV28 and TRBJ2-7; 7 bases map to TRBD2. Germline values: CDR1 MDHEN, CDR2 SYDVKM. The V segment lost 2 bases and the J segment 5 bases; nucleotides outside the gene matches: 9. The CDR3 is 15 amino acids. The CDR3 region has the DNA TGTGCCAGCAGTTTAACTAGCGCCACAGCCCACGAGCAGTACTTC. Encoded protein: CASSLTSATAHEQYF.